The 28 T cell receptor beta chains reported below all come from one sample, sequenced in a study of long-term antiretroviral therapy in people with HIV. Survey-level immunoSEQ v3.0 assays were run. Clones were read by immunoSEQ multiplex PCR, and TCRdb kept only the in-frame ones, dropping some. The table has about 39,000 clones, roughly 90% seen once. The sequencing here drew on unsorted PBMCs, taken just before starting antiretroviral therapy. The receptors derive from a woman in her late teens or twenties with HIV.

The chain carries TRBV29-1 and TRBJ2-6; D gene unclear. V was shortened by 2 bases and J by 7 bases, with 6 bases between the two germline ends. The CDR3 is 12 amino acids. Looked up from germline, CDR1 is SQVTM and CDR2 is ANQGSEA. The DNA for the CDR3 is TGCAGCGTTGAAAGGAGTGCCAACGTCCTGACTTTC. It encodes CSVERSANVLTF.

The chain is built from TRBV6-6 and TRBJ1-1, with D uncertain. CDR1 MNHNY and CDR2 SVGAGI come from the germline V gene (reference sequence). This CDR3 has 12 residues. The ends were cut back, 8 bases at V and 1 base at J, with 8 bases in the middle. The CDR3 sequence: CASRRENTEAFF. CDR3 in DNA: TGTGCCAGCCGTCGGGAGAACACTGAAGCTTTCTTT.

The rearrangement joins TRBV6-6 to TRBJ1-1; D call uncertain. The CDR3 runs 15 residues. Trimming took off 8 bases at V and 2 bases at J, with 18 bases between the two ends. In germline, CDR1 is MNHNY, CDR2 SVGAGI (reference sequence). CDR3 sequence: CASFGLYALNTEAFF. The CDR3 nucleotides read TGTGCCAGCTTCGGACTGTATGCACTTAACACTGAAGCTTTCTTT.

The J gene is TRBJ1-5, the V gene TRBV7-2; D call uncertain. V dropped 5 bases and J dropped 5 bases, with 10 bases sitting between them. From germline, CDR1 is SGHTA and CDR2 FQGNSA. CDR3 length equals 13 residues. CDR3 sequence: CASSPSRYQPQHF. As DNA, the CDR3 is TGTGCCAGCAGCCCCAGCCGATATCAGCCCCAGCATTTT.

This clone was seen a single time. CDR3 in amino acids: CASSLGGQGYDARQFF. In DNA, the CDR3 is TGTGCCAGCAGCTTAGGGGGACAGGGGTATGATGCCAGGCAGTTCTTC. The V call is TRBV7-9, the J call TRBJ2-1; 10 positions match TRBD1. Germline V CDR1 and CDR2: SEHNR, FQNEAQ (reference sequence). With 1 base clipped from V and 12 bases from J, the junction kept 12 bases outside the gene matches. CDR3 length: 16 residues.

This clone turned up a few times. The genes are TRBV9 and TRBJ1-3; D unclear. CDR3 length: 16 amino acids. The V gene's germline CDR1 is SGDLS and CDR2 YYNGEE. Trimming took 3 bases from V and 0 from J, leaving 13 bases between them. CDR3 nucleotide sequence: TGTGCCAGCAGCGAGGCGGGCCTCTTCTCTGGAAACACCATATATTTT. It specifies CASSEAGLFSGNTIYF. The variable domain in full, completed from reference TRBV9 and TRBJ1-3, reads DSGVTQTPKHLITATGQRVTLRCSPRSGDLSVYWYQQSLDQGLQFLIQYYNGEERAKGNILERFSAQQFPDLHSELNLSSLELGDSALYFCASSEAGLFSGNTIYFGEGSWLTVV.

The V call is TRBV10-3, the J call TRBJ2-3; 10 bases map to TRBD1. Germline CDR1 ENHRY, CDR2 SYGVKD. With V trimmed by 6 bases and J by 0 bases, 12 bases remained unmatched. The CDR3 has 18 residues. In nucleotides, the CDR3 is TGTGCCATCAGGATATTCCTGCCGGGACAGGGGAGCACAGATACGCAGTATTTT. It is translated as CAIRIFLPGQGSTDTQYF.

The rearrangement uses TRBV7-2 and TRBJ1-3; TRBD1 matches at 7 bases. J was trimmed by 0 bases and V by 7 bases; bases with no gene match: 6. Germline V gives CDR1 SGHTA, CDR2 FQGNSA. The CDR3 spans 15 residues. The CDR3 DNA follows: TGTGCCAGCAAGCAGGGGGGGCTCTCTGGAAACACCATATATTTT. It specifies CASKQGGLSGNTIYF.

The chain joins TRBV5-4 to TRBJ2-7, with 11 bases that match TRBD2. With V trimmed by 4 bases and J by 3 bases, 3 bases remained unmatched. Germline assignment: CDR1 SGHNT and CDR2 YYREEE (reference sequence). The CDR3 is made up of 14 amino acids. CDR3 bases: TGTGCCAGCAGCCATAGCGGGAGGGACTACGAGCAGTACTTC. It specifies CASSHSGRDYEQYF.

CDR3 residues: CASSLSPQRDPLEQYF. CDR3 in DNA: TGTGCCAGCAGTTTATCCCCCCAAAGGGACCCCTTGGAGCAGTACTTC. The chain employs TRBV27 and TRBJ2-7; D is tentatively TRBD1 or TRBD2 (5 bases each). The CDR3 sequence is 16 residues long. The V end lost 0 bases, the J end lost 7 bases, and 19 bases lay between the germline ends. The germline CDR1 and CDR2 sequences are MNHEY and SMNVEV (reference sequence).

This chain connects TRBV15 to TRBJ1-1; D is undetermined. V lost 1 base, J lost 6 bases, and 12 bases lay in between. CDR3 length equals 14 residues. Germline lookup yields CDR1 LNHNV and CDR2 YYDKDF (reference sequence). The CDR3 loop is CATSRAGIRSEAFF. The CDR3 DNA reads as TGTGCCACCAGCAGAGCGGGGATAAGGTCTGAAGCTTTCTTT.

V and J are TRBV14 and TRBJ2-7, with 8 bases lining up with TRBD1. Unmatched junction bases numbered 14, after V lost 0 bases and J lost 7 bases. The CDR3 is 17 amino acids. Germline V gene lookup returns CDR1 SGHDN and CDR2 FVKESK. The CDR3, as DNA: TGTGCCAGCAGCCAAGAGCTCATTTCGGGCAGGGGGCGGGAGCAGTACTTC. Translating gives CASSQELISGRGREQYF.

The J gene is TRBJ2-5, the V gene TRBV5-4, with D uncertain. V gave up 5 bases and J gave up 5 bases, with 16 bases separating them. Per germline, CDR1 SGHNT and CDR2 YYREEE (reference sequence). The CDR3 contains 14 residues. CDR3 residues: CASRAALDKETQYF. CDR3 nucleotide sequence: TGTGCCAGCAGGGCGGCCCTAGATAAGGAGACCCAGTACTTC.

This clone was observed a single time. The chain has TRBV4-3 and TRBJ2-1; 8 bases map to TRBD2. The V and J ends lost 1 base and 9 bases, in that order; junction bases with no gene match: 5. The germline CDR1 and CDR2 sequences are LGHNA and YSLEER. The CDR3 has 14 residues. CDR3 in DNA: TGCGCCAGCAGCCAAGTAGCTAGCGGGCTTGAGCAGTTCTTC. It encodes CASSQVASGLEQFF.

The chain recombines TRBV6-6 with TRBJ1-1; D unresolved. Germline V gene sequence: CDR1 MNHNY, CDR2 SVGAGI (reference sequence). Trimming shortened V by 0 bases and J by 3 bases, and 2 bases separated the two germline ends. CDR3 length: 12 amino acids. The CDR3 sequence: CASSYSDTEAFF. The CDR3 DNA reads as TGTGCCAGCAGTTACTCGGACACTGAAGCTTTCTTT.

This clone was found once. V and J are TRBV7-9 and TRBJ2-1; 9 positions agree with TRBD2. With 5 bases clipped from V and 3 bases from J, the junction kept 8 bases outside the gene matches. Germline-derived CDR1 and CDR2 are SEHNR and FQNEAQ (reference sequence). This CDR3 region has 16 residues. CDR3 protein: CASSIIAGELYNEQFF. The CDR3 nucleotides are TGTGCCAGCAGCATTATAGCGGGAGAGCTCTACAATGAGCAGTTCTTC.

The CDR3 bases are TGTGCCAGCAGTGAAGCGCTTTGGGGGGGCCAGCCCCAGCATTTT. Amino acids: CASSEALWGGQPQHF. This chain uses TRBV2 with TRBJ1-5; TRBD1 might be the D (6 bases). Germline assignment: CDR1 SNHLY and CDR2 FYNNEI. The CDR3 is made up of 15 amino acids. V was trimmed by 0 bases and J by 7 bases, leaving 13 bases between them.

The chain has TRBV6-6 and TRBJ2-5; D ambiguous. Germline loops: CDR1 MNHNY, CDR2 SVGAGI (reference sequence). CDR3 size: 11 residues. The ends were cut back, 2 bases at V and 13 bases at J, with 11 bases in the middle. The chain's CDR3 is CASSYGPTRYF. Here the CDR3 DNA reads TGTGCCAGCAGTTACGGGCCAACTCGGTACTTC.

The V and J genes are TRBV4-3 and TRBJ2-7; 8 nucleotides align to TRBD1. V dropped 0 bases and J dropped 3; count of bases not matched to a gene: 7. This CDR3 has 16 amino acids. The germline V gene has CDR1 LGHNA and CDR2 YSLEER. The CDR3 DNA reads as TGCGCCAGCAGCCAAGAGGGCAGGGGGCAATTCTACGAGCAGTACTTC. Its protein is CASSQEGRGQFYEQYF.

This clone has only one observation. The chain recombines TRBV18 with TRBJ2-1, with TRBD2 identical over 12 bases. With V trimmed by 5 bases and J by 9 bases, 5 bases remained unmatched. CDR1 KGHSH and CDR2 LQKENI come from the germline V gene. CDR3 length: 14 amino acids. The CDR3 protein is CASSASGRAVEQFF. Here the CDR3 DNA reads TGTGCCAGCTCAGCTAGCGGGAGGGCCGTTGAGCAGTTCTTC.

The chain is built from TRBV7-9 and TRBJ2-6; TRBD1 agrees at 7 bases. V gave up 5 bases and J gave up 2 bases; unmatched junction bases: 6. The CDR3 extends over 16 amino acids. Germline CDR1 is SEHNR and CDR2 is FQNEAQ (reference sequence). The CDR3 nucleotides read TGTGCCAGCAGCGATAAAGACAGGGCTGGGGCCAACGTCCTGACTTTC. Translation: CASSDKDRAGANVLTF.

The count of this clone is one. The rearrangement uses TRBV27 and TRBJ2-1, with TRBD1 identical over 10 bases. The CDR3 sequence is 15 residues long. Looked up from germline, CDR1 is MNHEY and CDR2 is SMNVEV (reference sequence). Germline trimming cut 6 bases from V and 12 bases from J; bases unmatched to any gene: 14. For the CDR3, the DNA is TGTGCCAGCAGCTCCGGGACAGGGGTTGATTTGGTGCAGTTCTTC. It codes for CASSSGTGVDLVQFF.

The chain has TRBV28 and TRBJ2-5; 11 nucleotides line up with TRBD2. The germline gives CDR1 MDHEN, CDR2 SYDVKM. The CDR3 extends over 14 amino acids. V trimming: 2 bases; J trimming: 4 bases; junction bases outside the gene matches: 0. CDR3 bases: TGTGCCAGCAGTTTACTAGCGGGAGGAGAGACCCAGTACTTC. Protein product: CASSLLAGGETQYF.

The rearrangement uses TRBV19 and TRBJ2-2; 8 positions match TRBD2. CDR3 length: 15 residues. Germline V gives CDR1 LNHDA, CDR2 SQIVND (reference sequence). V dropped 3 bases and J dropped 2; count of bases not matched to a gene: 2. The CDR3 is CASSITSGNTGELFF. Here the CDR3 DNA reads TGTGCCAGTAGTATCACTAGCGGTAACACCGGGGAGCTGTTTTTT.

J is TRBJ1-3 and V is TRBV6-5; D gene uncertain. The CDR3 has 15 amino acids. Trimming took 4 bases from V and 4 from J, leaving 14 bases between them. Per germline, CDR1 MNHEY and CDR2 SVGAGI. CDR3: CASSSAGGSGNTIYF. Here the CDR3 DNA reads TGTGCCAGCAGTTCCGCGGGCGGCTCCGGAAACACCATATATTTT.

The V and J genes are TRBV5-5 and TRBJ2-2, with a weak D call TRBD2 (6 bases). The CDR3 spans 16 residues. Trimming took off 3 bases at V and 5 bases at J, with 17 bases between the two ends. CDR1 is SGHKS and CDR2 is YYEKEE in the germline V gene (reference sequence). The CDR3 reads CASSSTRGRGTGELFF. The CDR3 nucleotides read TGTGCCAGCAGCTCTACTCGGGGGAGAGGTACCGGGGAGCTGTTTTTT.

Only a few counts were recorded for this clone. The chain carries TRBV6-1 and TRBJ1-1, with 7 bases lining up with TRBD1. The germline gives CDR1 MNHNS, CDR2 SASEGT. This CDR3 comprises 15 residues. J lost 0 bases, V lost 4 bases, and 5 bases had no gene match. The CDR3 protein is CASSVQGLMNTEAFF. The CDR3 region has the DNA TGTGCCAGCAGTGTACAGGGGTTGATGAACACTGAAGCTTTCTTT.

The V gene is TRBV5-4, the J gene TRBJ2-1, with 8 bases matching TRBD2. CDR1 and CDR2 (germline): SGHNT, YYREEE (reference sequence). Germline trimming cut 10 bases from V and 8 bases from J; bases unmatched to any gene: 14. CDR3 length: 14 amino acids. The CDR3 sequence: CASGVAGLYHEQFF. CDR3 DNA: TGTGCCTCAGGGGTAGCGGGACTCTATCATGAGCAGTTCTTC.